This T cell receptor beta chain stems from a study of T cell responses to AZD1222 COVID-19 vaccine. Sequencing used immunoSEQ multiplex PCR; TCRdb keeps in-frame clones, though not all of them. The data show 120,000 or so clones, with about 89% seen just once and less than 2% held by the top ten. V was pared by 1 base and J by 6 bases, with 7 bases between. This CDR3 is built from 12 residues. The germline V gene encodes CDR1 LGHDT and CDR2 YNNKEL (reference sequence). The source of this sequence is an adult in good health. This specimen was peripheral blood, taken on day 0 of AZD1222 vaccination. The chain couples TRBV3-1 (or the pseudogene TRBV3-2) to TRBJ2-7, with no clear D. CDR3 region: CASSQAKREQYF. In nucleotides, the CDR3 is TGTGCCAGCAGCCAAGCGAAACGCGAGCAGTACTTC.